This T cell receptor (beta chain) appears in the sequencing data of a study of blood T cell repertoires in COVID-19. Generated by immunoSEQ multiplex PCR, the TCRdb table keeps only in-frame clones and is missing some. Among 310,000 or so clones listed, about nine tenths were seen once. The CDR3 has 14 amino acids. Germline V lookup: CDR1 LGHNT, CDR2 FRNRAP. V lost 6 bases and J lost 0, with 9 bases in between. The sequenced sample was PBMCs or T cells enriched from blood (not recorded which). The TCR was taken from a woman aged 18-29 years who had recovered from COVID-19. V usage is TRBV12-5 and J usage is TRBJ2-1; D may be TRBD2 (6 bases). DNA for the CDR3: TGTGCTAGTGGGCGGGGCGGCTCCTACAATGAGCAGTTCTTC. Its protein is CASGRGGSYNEQFF.